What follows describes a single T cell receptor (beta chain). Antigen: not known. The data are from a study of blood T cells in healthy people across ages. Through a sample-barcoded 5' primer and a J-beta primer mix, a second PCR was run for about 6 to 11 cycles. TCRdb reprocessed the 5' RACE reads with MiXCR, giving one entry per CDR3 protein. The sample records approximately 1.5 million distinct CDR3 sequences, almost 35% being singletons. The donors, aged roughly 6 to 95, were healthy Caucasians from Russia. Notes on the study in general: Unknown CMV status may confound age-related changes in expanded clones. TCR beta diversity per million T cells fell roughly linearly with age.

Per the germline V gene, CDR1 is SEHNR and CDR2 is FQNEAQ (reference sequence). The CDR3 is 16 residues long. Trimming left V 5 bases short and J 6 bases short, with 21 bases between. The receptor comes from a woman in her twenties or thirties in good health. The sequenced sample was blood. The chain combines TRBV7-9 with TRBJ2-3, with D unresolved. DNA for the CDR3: TGTGCCAGCAGCGATGACGACCCCGGATCTTGGGATACGCAGTATTTT. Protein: CASSDDDPGSWDTQYF.